The clone carrying this TCR beta chain was recorded only once. TCRdb re-called the PCR reads with MiXCR, one entry per CDR3 protein. The sample lists 9,500 to 11,000 distinct CDR3 sequences, about 55% seen once, with around 21% in the top ten. The patients had localized lung adenocarcinoma, a non-small cell subtype. V was clipped by 3 bases and J by 1 base; unmatched bases: 6. This CDR3 is built from 17 residues. CDR1 is WSHSY, CDR2 SAAADI, per germline. This record comes from a study of CD4 and CD8 cells across lung adenocarcinoma regions. The origin of this receptor is a male donor with lung adenocarcinoma. The CD4 and CD8 labels of this study may be unreliable. The source material was CD4+ T cells from the center of a lung tumor. The V call is TRBV10-2, the J call TRBJ2-3; TRBD2 matches 11 bases. The CDR3 region is CASSDSRLAGRTDTQYF. The CDR3 DNA reads as TGCGCCAGCAGTGATTCCCGACTAGCGGGACGCACAGATACGCAGTATTTT.